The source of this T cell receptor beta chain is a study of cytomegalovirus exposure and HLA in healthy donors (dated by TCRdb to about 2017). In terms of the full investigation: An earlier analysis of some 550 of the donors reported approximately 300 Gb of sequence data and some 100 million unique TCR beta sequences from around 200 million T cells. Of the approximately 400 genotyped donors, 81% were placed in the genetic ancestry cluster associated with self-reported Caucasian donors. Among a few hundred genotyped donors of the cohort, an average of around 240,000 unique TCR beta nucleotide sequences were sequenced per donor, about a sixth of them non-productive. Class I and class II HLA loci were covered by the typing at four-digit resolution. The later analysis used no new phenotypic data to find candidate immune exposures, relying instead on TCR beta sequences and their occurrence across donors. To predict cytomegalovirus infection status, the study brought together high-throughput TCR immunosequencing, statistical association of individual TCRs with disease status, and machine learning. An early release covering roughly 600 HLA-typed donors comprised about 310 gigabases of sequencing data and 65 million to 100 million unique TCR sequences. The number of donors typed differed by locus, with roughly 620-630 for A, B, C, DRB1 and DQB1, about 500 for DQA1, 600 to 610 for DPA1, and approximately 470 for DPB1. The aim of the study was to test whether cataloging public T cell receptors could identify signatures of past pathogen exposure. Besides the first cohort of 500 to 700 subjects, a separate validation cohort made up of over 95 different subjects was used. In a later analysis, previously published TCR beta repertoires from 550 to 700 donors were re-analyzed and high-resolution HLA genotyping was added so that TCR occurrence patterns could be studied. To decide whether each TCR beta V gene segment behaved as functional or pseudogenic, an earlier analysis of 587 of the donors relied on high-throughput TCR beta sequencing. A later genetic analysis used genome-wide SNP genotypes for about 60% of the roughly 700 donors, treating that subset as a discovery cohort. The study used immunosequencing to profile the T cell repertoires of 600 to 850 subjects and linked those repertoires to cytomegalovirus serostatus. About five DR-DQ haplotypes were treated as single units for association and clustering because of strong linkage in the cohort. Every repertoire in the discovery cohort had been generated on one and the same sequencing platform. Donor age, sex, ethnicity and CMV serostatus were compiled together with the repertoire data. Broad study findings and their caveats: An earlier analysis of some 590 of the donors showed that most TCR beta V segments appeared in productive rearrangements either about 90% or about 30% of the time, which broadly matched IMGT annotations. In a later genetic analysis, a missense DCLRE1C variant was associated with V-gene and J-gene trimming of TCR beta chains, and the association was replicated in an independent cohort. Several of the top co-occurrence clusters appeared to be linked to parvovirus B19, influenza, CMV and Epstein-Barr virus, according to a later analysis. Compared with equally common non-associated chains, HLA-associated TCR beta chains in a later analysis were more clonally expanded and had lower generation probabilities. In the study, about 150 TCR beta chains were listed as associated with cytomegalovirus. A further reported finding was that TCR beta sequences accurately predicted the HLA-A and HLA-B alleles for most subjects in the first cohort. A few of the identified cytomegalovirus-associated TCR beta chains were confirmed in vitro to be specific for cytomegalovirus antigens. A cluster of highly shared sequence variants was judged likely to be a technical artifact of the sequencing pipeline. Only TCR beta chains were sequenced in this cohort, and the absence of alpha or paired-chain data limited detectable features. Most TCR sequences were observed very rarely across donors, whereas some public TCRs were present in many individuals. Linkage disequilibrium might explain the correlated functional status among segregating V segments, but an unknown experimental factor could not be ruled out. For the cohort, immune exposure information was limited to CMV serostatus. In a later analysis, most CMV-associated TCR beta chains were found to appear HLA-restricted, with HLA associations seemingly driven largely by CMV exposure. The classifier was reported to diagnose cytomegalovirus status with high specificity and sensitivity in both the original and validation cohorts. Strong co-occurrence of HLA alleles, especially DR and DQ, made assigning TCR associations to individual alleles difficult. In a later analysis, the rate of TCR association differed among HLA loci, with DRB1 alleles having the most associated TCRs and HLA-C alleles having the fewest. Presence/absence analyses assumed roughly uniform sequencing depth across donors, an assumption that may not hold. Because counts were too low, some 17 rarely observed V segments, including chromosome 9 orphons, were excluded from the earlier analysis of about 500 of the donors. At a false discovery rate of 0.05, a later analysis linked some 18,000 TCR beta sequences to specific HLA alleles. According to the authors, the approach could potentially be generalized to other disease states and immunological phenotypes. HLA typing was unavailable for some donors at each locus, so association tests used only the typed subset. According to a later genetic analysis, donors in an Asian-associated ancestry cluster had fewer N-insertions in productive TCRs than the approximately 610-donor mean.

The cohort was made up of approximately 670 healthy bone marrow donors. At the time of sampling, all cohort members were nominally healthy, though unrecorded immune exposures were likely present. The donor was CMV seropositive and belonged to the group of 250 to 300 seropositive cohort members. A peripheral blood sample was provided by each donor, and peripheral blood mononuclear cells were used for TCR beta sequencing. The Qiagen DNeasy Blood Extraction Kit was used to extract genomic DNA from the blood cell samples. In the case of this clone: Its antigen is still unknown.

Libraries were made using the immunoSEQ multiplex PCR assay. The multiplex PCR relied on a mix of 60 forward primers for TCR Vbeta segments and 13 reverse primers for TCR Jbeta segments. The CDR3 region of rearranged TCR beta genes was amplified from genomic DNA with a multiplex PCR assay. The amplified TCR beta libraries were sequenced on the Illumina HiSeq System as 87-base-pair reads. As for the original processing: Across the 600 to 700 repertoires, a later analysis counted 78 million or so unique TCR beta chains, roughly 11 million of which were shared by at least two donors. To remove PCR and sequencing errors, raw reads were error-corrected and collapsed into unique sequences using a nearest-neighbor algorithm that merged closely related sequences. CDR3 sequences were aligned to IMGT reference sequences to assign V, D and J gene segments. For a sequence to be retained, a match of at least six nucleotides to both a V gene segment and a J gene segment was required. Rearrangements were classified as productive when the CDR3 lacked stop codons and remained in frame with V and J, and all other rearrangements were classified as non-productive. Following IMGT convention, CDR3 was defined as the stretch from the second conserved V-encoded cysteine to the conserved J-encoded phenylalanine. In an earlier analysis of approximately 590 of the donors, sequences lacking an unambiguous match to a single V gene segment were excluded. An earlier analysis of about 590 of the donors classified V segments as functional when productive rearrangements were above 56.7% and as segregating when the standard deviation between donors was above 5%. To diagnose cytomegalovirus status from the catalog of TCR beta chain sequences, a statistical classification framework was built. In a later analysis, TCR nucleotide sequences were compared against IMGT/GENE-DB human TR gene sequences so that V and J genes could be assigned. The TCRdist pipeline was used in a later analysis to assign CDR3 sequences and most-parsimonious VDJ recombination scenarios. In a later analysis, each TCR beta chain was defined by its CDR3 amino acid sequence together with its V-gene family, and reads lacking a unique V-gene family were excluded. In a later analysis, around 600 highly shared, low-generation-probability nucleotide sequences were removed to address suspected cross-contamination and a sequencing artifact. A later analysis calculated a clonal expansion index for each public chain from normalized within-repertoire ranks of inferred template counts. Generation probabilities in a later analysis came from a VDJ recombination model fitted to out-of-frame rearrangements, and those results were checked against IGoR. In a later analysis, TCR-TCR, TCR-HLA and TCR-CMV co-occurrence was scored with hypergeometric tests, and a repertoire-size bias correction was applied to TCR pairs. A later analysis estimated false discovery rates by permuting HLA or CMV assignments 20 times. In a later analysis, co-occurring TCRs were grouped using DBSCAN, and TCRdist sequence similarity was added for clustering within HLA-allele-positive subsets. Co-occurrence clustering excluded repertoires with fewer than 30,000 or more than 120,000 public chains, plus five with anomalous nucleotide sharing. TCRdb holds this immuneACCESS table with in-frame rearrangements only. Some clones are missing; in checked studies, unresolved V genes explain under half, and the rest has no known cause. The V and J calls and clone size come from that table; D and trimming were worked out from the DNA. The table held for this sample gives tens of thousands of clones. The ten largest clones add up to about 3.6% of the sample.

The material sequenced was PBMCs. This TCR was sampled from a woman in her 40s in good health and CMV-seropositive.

The CDR3 protein sequence reads: CASCQGPGTEAFF. The sequenced DNA is TGTGCCAGCTGCCAGGGGCCCGGCACTGAAGCTTTCTTT. The chain is made from TRBV18 and TRBJ1-1, with TRBD1 as a weak D call on 6 bases. From the cysteine through the phenylalanine, the CDR3 covers 13 amino acids. Solely the CDR3 DNA is kept, with 39 bases framed from the first base. CDR1 and CDR2, looked up from the germline V gene, are KGHSH and LQKENI. The germline ends are 13 bases apart after V is trimmed by 7 bases and J by 4 bases.